The subject of this entry is one TCR beta chain. Through negative isolation, CD4+ and CD8+ T cells were obtained, while TEMRA cells were enriched using FACS. This specimen comes from a study of CD8 T cells in Susac syndrome. Random hexamers were used to reverse transcribe roughly 0.45 to 1 ug of RNA. TCRdb used MiXCR to reprocess the immunoSEQ multiplex PCR reads, holding one entry per CDR3 protein. The sample yields 150,000 to 200,000 distinct CDR3 sequences, around 93% seen once. CDR3 length: 14 amino acids. Trimming stripped 3 bases from V and 6 bases from J, with 12 bases between. This rearrangement joins TRBV12-3 or TRBV12-4 to TRBJ1-5, with no clear D. Sequences were obtained from CD4+ T cells from PBMCs. The receptor's source is a human donor in good health. CDR3 DNA: TGTGCCAGCAGTTTGTCGGCGGGGTTTCAGCCCCAGCATTTT. This encodes CASSLSAGFQPQHF.